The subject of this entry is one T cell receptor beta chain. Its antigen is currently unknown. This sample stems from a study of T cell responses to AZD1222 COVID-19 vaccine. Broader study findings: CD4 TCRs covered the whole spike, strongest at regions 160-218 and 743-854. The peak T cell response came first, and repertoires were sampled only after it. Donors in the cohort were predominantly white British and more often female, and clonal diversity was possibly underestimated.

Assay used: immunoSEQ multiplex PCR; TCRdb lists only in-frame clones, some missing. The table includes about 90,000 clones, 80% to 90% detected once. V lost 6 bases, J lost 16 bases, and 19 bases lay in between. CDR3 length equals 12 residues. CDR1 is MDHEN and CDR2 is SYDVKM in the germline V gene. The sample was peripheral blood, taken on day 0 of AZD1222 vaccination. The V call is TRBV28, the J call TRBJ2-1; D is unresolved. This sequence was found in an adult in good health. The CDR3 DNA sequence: TGTGCCAGCAGCAGGAGTCTGGCCTCCAAATTCTTC. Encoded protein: CASSRSLASKFF.